This TCR beta chain was obtained from a study of vaccination effects on CD4 cells after COVID-19. Germline assignment: CDR1 LNHNV and CDR2 YYDKDF (reference sequence). V lost 3 bases, J lost 0 bases, and 4 bases stayed unmatched. The length of the CDR3 is 17 residues. Culture proceeded for 10 days, and CD4+ T cells were then isolated. Remarks on this clone: Antigen unknown.

Repertoires were generated with immunoSEQ multiplex PCR, while TCRdb's copy carries only in-frame clones and drops some. The table records approximately 45,000 clones, 74% of them present only once. Study-level points and caveats: Recruitment yielded few convalescent patients, and the study had no early post-infection timepoints.

V gene TRBV15 combines with J gene TRBJ1-5; 11 nucleotides match TRBD1. The source is a human donor who had a prior SARS-CoV-2 infection. The material was CD4+ T cells from PBMCs cultured without peptide, obtained before COVID-19 vaccination. CDR3 DNA sequence: TGTGCCACCAGCAGGGAAGGGACAGGGGGTAGCAATCAGCCCCAGCATTTT. Amino acids: CATSREGTGGSNQPQHF.